A selection of T cell receptor beta chains follows, all from one sample in a study of blood T cell repertoires in COVID-19. Repertoires were generated with immunoSEQ multiplex PCR, while TCRdb's copy carries only in-frame clones and drops some. This table has 85,000 to 120,000 clones, about 78% appearing once. The sample comprised peripheral blood. Receptor source: a man aged 55 to 70 with active or convalescent COVID-19. The CDR3 runs from the conserved cysteine through the conserved F or W. D genes are given only for firm matches. The size field is filled for only some rows; it gives once, few, many or a size class.

clone size	J gene	V gene	D gene	CDR3 protein	CDR3 DNA
NA	TRBJ2-3	TRBV30	NA	CASTWRDGVGTDTQYF	TGTGCCAGCACCTGGAGGGACGGTGTGGGTACAGATACGCAGTATTTT
NA	TRBJ1-5	TRBV6-5	NA	CASSRQANQPQHF	TGTGCCAGTTCCCGACAGGCAAATCAGCCCCAGCATTTT
NA	TRBJ1-1	TRBV25-1	NA	CASSELQAVEAFF	TGTGCCAGCAGTGAACTACAGGCGGTAGAAGCTTTCTTT
NA	TRBJ1-1	TRBV2	NA	CASRGANTEAFF	TGTGCCAGCAGGGGCGCGAACACTGAAGCTTTCTTT
few	TRBJ2-3	TRBV9	NA	CASSVEQVTDTQYF	TGTGCCAGCAGCGTAGAGCAGGTCACAGATACGCAGTATTTT
few	TRBJ2-2	TRBV7-9	NA	CASSFKNTGELFF	TGTGCCAGCAGCTTCAAGAACACCGGGGAGCTGTTTTTT
NA	TRBJ2-7	TRBV6-5	TRBD2	CASRREPMTYEQYF	TGTGCCAGCAGGCGGGAGCCCATGACCTACGAGCAGTACTTC
NA	TRBJ1-3	TRBV19	TRBD1	CASSDRGSGNTIYF	TGTGCCAGTAGTGACAGGGGATCTGGAAACACCATATATTTT
once	TRBJ2-5	TRBV6-2/TRBV6-3	TRBD1	CASSSHSTGGRETQYF	TGTGCCAGCAGTAGCCATTCGACAGGGGGCCGGGAGACCCAGTACTTC
NA	TRBJ2-1	TRBV7-2	TRBD2	CASSFTSGRFNEQFF	TGTGCCAGCAGCTTCACTAGCGGGAGGTTCAATGAGCAGTTCTTC
NA	TRBJ2-1	TRBV11-3	NA	CASSLDSGGNHNEQFF	TGTGCCAGCAGCTTAGATAGTGGCGGGAACCACAATGAGCAGTTCTTC
NA	TRBJ1-2	TRBV5-6	TRBD1	CASSLRQGYGYTF	TGTGCCAGCAGCTTAAGACAGGGCTATGGCTACACCTTC
NA	TRBJ2-5	TRBV4-1	TRBD1	CASSQPTGGRETQYF	TGCGCCAGCAGCCAACCGACAGGGGGCCGGGAGACCCAGTACTTC
few	TRBJ2-1	TRBV14	TRBD2	CASSPRGRRSYNEQFF	TGTGCCAGCAGCCCCCGCGGGAGGCGATCCTACAATGAGCAGTTCTTC
NA	TRBJ1-1	TRBV6-5	NA	CASSRNRAKNTEAFF	TGTGCCAGCAGTCGAAACAGGGCTAAGAACACTGAAGCTTTCTTT
NA	TRBJ2-2	TRBV10-1	TRBD1	CASSAEQGKEIGELFF	TGCGCCAGCAGTGCGGAACAGGGGAAGGAGATCGGGGAGCTGTTTTTT
NA	TRBJ2-6	TRBV5-4	TRBD1	CASSPPGTEANVLTF	TGTGCCAGCAGTCCCCCCGGGACAGAGGCCAACGTCCTGACTTTC
NA	TRBJ1-1	TRBV28	TRBD1	CASSTDRDRETEAFF	TGTGCCAGCAGTACCGACCGGGACAGGGAGACTGAAGCTTTCTTT
NA	TRBJ2-5	TRBV6-2/TRBV6-3	TRBD2	CASSHTGTKQYF	TGTGCCAGCAGTCACACCGGGACTAAACAGTACTTC
NA	TRBJ2-1	TRBV11-2	NA	CASSTRTVNNEQFF	TGTGCCAGCAGCACCCGGACAGTTAACAATGAGCAGTTCTTC
NA	TRBJ1-6	TRBV7-9	NA	CASSLSGGVNSPLHF	TGTGCCAGCAGCTTAAGTGGGGGGGTAAATTCACCCCTCCACTTT
NA	TRBJ2-1	TRBV3-1/TRBV3-2	NA	CASSQARSGKSPFRQFF	TGTGCCAGCAGCCAAGCAAGAAGCGGCAAATCCCCCTTCCGGCAGTTCTTC
NA	TRBJ2-2	TRBV5-1	NA	CASSLGIAGTGELFF	TGCGCCAGCAGCTTGGGGATAGCCGGGACCGGGGAGCTGTTTTTT
NA	TRBJ1-3	TRBV30	NA	CAWSFGISGNTIYF	TGTGCCTGGAGTTTCGGGATTAGCGGAAACACCATATATTTT
few	TRBJ1-2	TRBV20-1	NA	CSASSYLYGYTF	TGCAGTGCTAGTTCCTATCTTTATGGCTACACCTTC
NA	TRBJ1-1	TRBV2	TRBD1	CASTWDRSMNTEAFF	TGTGCCAGCACCTGGGACAGGTCCATGAACACTGAAGCTTTCTTT
NA	TRBJ1-5	TRBV9	NA	CASSLGGEIRQPQHF	TGTGCCAGCAGCCTAGGGGGGGAGATTCGACAGCCCCAGCATTTT
once	TRBJ2-2	TRBV6-5	NA	CASRLGTGELFF	TGTGCCAGCCGACTTGGGACCGGGGAGCTGTTTTTT
NA	TRBJ1-1	TRBV28	NA	CASSFGGAHTEAFF	TGTGCCAGCAGTTTTGGGGGGGCTCACACTGAAGCTTTCTTT
NA	TRBJ2-7	TRBV29-1	TRBD1	CSVSGGPHEQYF	TGCAGCGTCTCAGGGGGCCCCCACGAGCAGTACTTC